The 15 T cell receptor beta chains reported below all come from one sample, sequenced in a study of tumor-infiltrating lymphocytes in primary liver carcinoma. With 500 ng total RNA as template and a constant-region primer, TCR beta cDNA was made. Generation of the TCR beta libraries relied on three nested multiplex PCR rounds using slightly modified ARM-PCR. The first two PCR rounds used TRBV1-TRBV30 forward primers with a C-beta reverse primer, approximately 11 cycles each. TCRdb reprocessed the multiplex PCR reads with MiXCR, giving one entry per CDR3 protein. The sample carries some 320,000 distinct CDR3 sequences, 50% to 70% recorded once. Germline DNA was also extracted, with blood RNA taken from unsorted whole blood. The sample comprised peripheral blood. These receptor sequences come from a man in his forties or fifties with primary liver carcinoma and hepatitis B virus infection.

The genes are TRBV5-1 and TRBJ2-1, with D perhaps matching TRBD1 (6 bases). The germline V gene has CDR1 SGHRS and CDR2 YFSETQ. V shed 4 bases and J shed 4 bases, with 18 bases lying between them. The length of the CDR3 is 16 residues. CDR3 coding DNA: TGCGCCAGCAGCGTCGCGCAGGGGATGCGATACAATGAGCAGTTCTTC. This sequence encodes CASSVAQGMRYNEQFF.

This sequence joins TRBV5-1 and TRBJ2-7, with TRBD1 matching over 7 bases. Germline trimming cut 0 bases from V and 2 bases from J; bases unmatched to any gene: 8. This CDR3 spans 16 amino acids. Germline CDR1 reads SGHRS; CDR2 reads YFSETQ. The CDR3 coding sequence is TGCGCCAGCAGCTTGGCCCCGGGACAGCTAACCTACGAGCAGTACTTC. Amino acids: CASSLAPGQLTYEQYF. The full variable domain, its missing parts supplied by reference TRBV5-1 and TRBJ2-7, is KAGVTQTPRYLIKTRGQQVTLSCSPISGHRSVSWYQQTPGQGLQFLFEYFSETQRNKGNFPGRFSGRQFSNSRSEMNVSTLELGDSALYLCASSLAPGQLTYEQYFGPGTRLTVT.

The genes are TRBV20-1 and TRBJ1-1; TRBD1 matches 11 bases. Germline assignment: CDR1 DFQATT and CDR2 SNEGSKA (reference sequence). The ends lost 3 bases at V and 6 bases at J; junction bases unmatched: 6. The CDR3 has 14 amino acids. This CDR3 is CSARGQGGHSEAFF. The CDR3 nucleotides read TGCAGTGCTAGGGGACAGGGGGGTCATTCTGAAGCTTTCTTT.

The chain has TRBV5-1 and TRBJ1-2; maybe TRBD1 (6 bases). Trimming took off 8 bases at V and 2 bases at J, with 13 bases between the two ends. Germline values: CDR1 SGHRS, CDR2 YFSETQ. This CDR3 has 13 amino acids. The CDR3 loop reads CASFTGTNYGYTF. The CDR3 coding sequence is TGCGCCAGTTTTACCGGGACAAACTATGGCTACACCTTC.

Regarding this clonotype: The CDR3 does not close with the conserved phenylalanine or tryptophan, likely indicating a read error. This chain joins TRBV29-1 and TRBJ2-1, with TRBD1 identical over 10 bases. The germline V gene has CDR1 SQVTM and CDR2 ANQGSEA. The CDR3 is made up of 13 amino acids. In DNA, the CDR3 is TGCAGTGTGGGGGACAGGGGTTACAATGAGCAGTTCCTC. This encodes CSVGDRGYNEQFL.

In this sample, this clonotype turned up once. Likely a read error: the CDR3 ends without its conserved phenylalanine or tryptophan. This chain connects TRBV6-6 to TRBJ2-5; no firm D call. Trimming removed 8 bases at V and 4 bases at J, with 14 bases between. CDR3 size: 13 residues. The germline V gene has CDR1 MNHNY and CDR2 SVGAGI (reference sequence). DNA for the CDR3: TGTGCCAGCCTATTTGGGCTCGGAGAGACCCAGTACCTC. Encoded protein: CASLFGLGETQYL.

A remark on this clonotype: Just one base apart from a much larger clone, this may be a read error. The chain carries TRBV12-3 or TRBV12-4 and TRBJ2-7; no definite D call. This CDR3 region has 14 residues. Here the CDR3 reads CVSSFSLVPSEQYF. In DNA form, the CDR3 reads TGTGTCAGCAGTTTTAGCCTAGTCCCTTCCGAGCAGTACTTC.

Comments on this clonotype: Germline is not matched at one junction end, which may reflect a read error. This chain connects TRBV5-4 to TRBJ2-3; weak D call: TRBD2 (5 bases). This CDR3 spans 15 amino acids. Germline CDR1 reads SGHNT; CDR2 reads YYREEE (reference sequence). CDR3 nucleotides: TGTGCCAGTAGTTCGGAAGTCGACGGAGGAGATACGCACTATTTT. Protein: CASSSEVDGGDTHYF.

This clonotype was seen only a few times. This sequence joins TRBV5-1 and TRBJ1-1; D is possibly TRBD1 (5 bases). The V gene's germline CDR1 is SGHRS and CDR2 YFSETQ. The CDR3 is 13 residues long. Trimming shortened V by 4 bases and J by 12 bases, and 19 bases separated the two germline ends. The CDR3 DNA is TGCGCCAGCAGCCCCGCAGCGACAGAGGGTTCTTTCTTT. Its protein is CASSPAATEGSFF.

This clonotype was detected only a few times. The chain is built from TRBV6-5 and TRBJ2-1; D ambiguous. Trimming removed 6 bases from V and 0 bases from J, with 12 bases in between. Per germline, CDR1 MNHEY and CDR2 SVGAGI. This CDR3 comprises 15 residues. The CDR3 is CASRPSRFSYNEQFF. The CDR3 coding sequence is TGTGCCAGCAGACCCTCCCGGTTCTCCTACAATGAGCAGTTCTTC.

As regards this clonotype: A read error is likely, as this CDR3 ends without the conserved phenylalanine or tryptophan. V gene TRBV5-8 combines with J gene TRBJ1-5; D is ambiguous. This CDR3 is 11 amino acids long. Germline V gives CDR1 SGHTS, CDR2 YDEGEE. V lost 2 bases and J lost 3, with 0 bases in between. CDR3 loop: CASSFNQPQHL. The CDR3 nucleotides read TGTGCCAGCAGCTTCAATCAGCCCCAGCATTTG.

In regard to this clonotype: A read error may explain this, as a much larger clone is one base away. The chain links TRBV5-8 to TRBJ2-2, with D unclear. Per the germline V gene, CDR1 is SGHTS and CDR2 is YDEGEE. Trimming pared 6 bases from V and 1 base from J, leaving 10 bases between. The CDR3 extends over 14 amino acids. The CDR3 region is CASNYSLNTGELFF. The CDR3 nucleotides read TGTGCCAGCAACTATTCCTTGAACACCGGGGAGCTGTTTTTT. Variable domain in full (rest from reference TRBV5-8 and TRBJ2-2): EAGVTQSPTHLIKTRGQQATLRCSPISGHTSVYWYQQALGLGLQFLLWYDEGEERNRGNFPPRFSGRQFPNYSSELNVNALELEDSALYLCASNYSLNTGELFFGEGSRLTVL.

On this clonotype: The junction does not match germline at one end; this may be a read error. The chain combines TRBV11-2 with TRBJ2-1; a weak D match, TRBD2 (6 bases). Germline loops: CDR1 SGHAT, CDR2 FQNNGV. This CDR3 has 12 residues. For the CDR3, the DNA is TGTGCCAGCAACACGGGACTGGATGACCAGTTCTTC. Its protein is CASNTGLDDQFF. The full variable domain, with the rest looked up from reference TRBV11-2 and TRBJ2-1, is EAGVAQSPRYKIIEKRQSVAFWCNPISGHATLYWYQQILGQGPKLLIQFQNNGVVDDSQLPKDRFSAERLKGVDSTLKIQPAKLEDSAVYLCASNTGLDDQFFGPGTRLTVL.

A word on this clonotype: One junction end does not reproduce the germline sequence, and a read error may be involved. The chain has TRBV5-1 and TRBJ2-1; TRBD1 matches at 8 bases. This CDR3 has 17 amino acids. CDR1 and CDR2 from the germline V gene are SGHRS and YFSETQ. The CDR3 nucleotides read TGTGCCAGCCCACCGACCGGACAGGGAGACTCCTACAATGAGCAGTTCTTC. It yields the protein CASPPTGQGDSYNEQFF.

In the case of this clonotype: A much more abundant neighbour one base away suggests this may be a read error. V is TRBV4-1 and J is TRBJ2-7, with TRBD1 matching over 7 bases. Germline V gene lookup returns CDR1 MGHRA and CDR2 YSYEKL. This CDR3 region has 12 residues. CDR3 DNA sequence: TGCGCCTGCAGCCAGTTAGGGGGCCAGCAGTACTTC. This sequence encodes CACSQLGGQQYF.